These 15 T cell receptor beta chains originate from one sample sequenced in a study of OX40 agonist ivuxolimab in advanced cancers. Method: immunoSEQ multiplex PCR; TCRdb's copy keeps in-frame clones and lacks some. The table includes 69,000 or so clones, 85% detected once. The input for sequencing was CD4+ or CD8+ T cells sorted from blood, taken in a trial of the OX40 agonist ivuxolimab. Receptor source: an adult with an advanced solid tumor such as melanoma, head and neck, liver or kidney cancer.

The genes are TRBV5-1 and TRBJ2-2; 8 positions agree with TRBD2. After removal of 4 bases from V and 0 bases from J, the junction contained 5 bases not matched to a gene. This CDR3 has 16 amino acids. Germline CDR1 and CDR2: SGHRS and YFSETQ. As DNA, the CDR3 is TGCGCCAGCAGCCCGCCGGGACTAGCGAACACCGGGGAGCTGTTTTTT. Amino acids: CASSPPGLANTGELFF.

The CDR3 nucleotides read TGTGCCAGCAGCCCTGGAGGCCATCGGGATGAAAAACTGTTTTTT. Translated: CASSPGGHRDEKLFF. This chain uses TRBV7-2 with TRBJ1-4; D is undetermined. Germline values: CDR1 SGHTA, CDR2 FQGNSA. CDR3 length: 15 residues. V lost 5 bases and J 6 bases, leaving 16 bases between the germline ends.

V usage is TRBV4-1 and J usage is TRBJ2-7, with TRBD2 matching 9 bases. J gave up 2 bases and V 3 bases, and 8 bases lay outside the gene matches. Germline assignment: CDR1 MGHRA and CDR2 YSYEKL. The CDR3 runs 16 residues. CDR3 sequence reads: CASSQPLAGLTYEQYF. For the CDR3, the DNA is TGCGCCAGCAGCCAGCCCCTAGCGGGGTTGACCTACGAGCAGTACTTC.

The chain is built from TRBV19 and TRBJ2-3; possibly TRBD1 for D (6 bases). Trimming left V 7 bases short and J 4 bases short, with 24 bases between. The germline gives CDR1 LNHDA, CDR2 SQIVND (reference sequence). This CDR3 spans 17 amino acids. Here the CDR3 DNA reads TGTGCCAGTACCCAAGGTCAGGGGTACAGACGATCAGATACGCAGTATTTT. It codes for CASTQGQGYRRSDTQYF.

The chain couples TRBV5-6 to TRBJ2-1; 7 nucleotides line up with TRBD2. CDR3 length: 12 residues. The germline gives CDR1 SGHDT, CDR2 YYEEEE. J gave up 12 bases and V 3 bases, and 6 bases lay outside the gene matches. CDR3 nucleotides: TGTGCCAGCAGCTGGGGAGGGGCACCGCAGTTCTTC. This codes for CASSWGGAPQFF.

The genes are TRBV19 and TRBJ2-7; D gene unclear. V was cut by 4 bases and J by 1 base, with 11 bases left in between. Germline values: CDR1 LNHDA, CDR2 SQIVND (reference sequence). The CDR3 length is 14 residues. The CDR3, as DNA: TGTGCCAGTAGTAAGGCAGAGGTGTCCTACGAGCAGTACTTC. Protein: CASSKAEVSYEQYF. The complete variable domain, with remaining parts taken from reference TRBV19 and TRBJ2-7, reads DGGITQSPKYLFRKEGQNVTLSCEQNLNHDAMYWYRQDPGQGLRLIYYSQIVNDFQKGDIAEGYSVSREKKESFPLTVTSAQKNPTAFYLCASSKAEVSYEQYFGPGTRLTVT.

The V and J genes are TRBV5-1 and TRBJ1-3; D is undetermined. Germline CDR1 SGHRS, CDR2 YFSETQ. Trimming stripped 3 bases from V and 3 bases from J, with 13 bases between. The CDR3 has 15 residues. The CDR3 loop is CASSSAGMVGNTIYF. CDR3 DNA sequence: TGCGCCAGCAGCTCTGCGGGTATGGTTGGAAACACCATATATTTT. Filled out from reference TRBV5-1 and TRBJ1-3, the complete variable domain reads KAGVTQTPRYLIKTRGQQVTLSCSPISGHRSVSWYQQTPGQGLQFLFEYFSETQRNKGNFPGRFSGRQFSNSRSEMNVSTLELGDSALYLCASSSAGMVGNTIYFGEGSWLTVV.

J is TRBJ2-5 and V is TRBV9; the D gene is possibly TRBD1 (5 bases). Trimming cost V 3 bases and J 5 bases, with 11 bases left between them. CDR1 SGDLS and CDR2 YYNGEE come from the germline V gene. This CDR3 comprises 13 residues. In DNA, the CDR3 is TGTGCCAGCAGCGCAGGGCCTGGTGAGACCCAGTACTTC. Its translation: CASSAGPGETQYF.

The chain is built from TRBV2 and TRBJ2-3; 11 bases fit TRBD1. The CDR3 has 15 amino acids. Trimming at V came to 5 bases and at J to 5 bases, leaving 6 bases not matched to a gene. Germline loops: CDR1 SNHLY, CDR2 FYNNEI. The CDR3 DNA reads TGTGCCAGCAGTCTGGACAGGGGGCATCAAGATACGCAGTATTTT. Translated: CASSLDRGHQDTQYF.

This chain joins TRBV13 and TRBJ2-7; tentative D call: TRBD1 (7 bases). The CDR3 has 17 amino acids. Trimming removed 0 bases from V and 0 bases from J, with 15 bases in between. Germline-derived CDR1 and CDR2 are PRHDT and FYEKMQ (reference sequence). CDR3 DNA: TGTGCCAGCAGCTTAGGCCGCGGGACAGTGAGCTCCTACGAGCAGTACTTC. Encoded protein: CASSLGRGTVSSYEQYF.

The chain recombines TRBV14 with TRBJ2-3; tentatively, D is TRBD2 (6 bases). V shed 4 bases and J shed 1 base, with 15 bases lying between them. The CDR3 extends over 16 amino acids. Germline V CDR1 and CDR2: SGHDN, FVKESK. The CDR3 spells CASSPSAGKGTDTQYF. For the CDR3, the DNA is TGTGCCAGCAGCCCCTCCGCGGGGAAGGGCACAGATACGCAGTATTTT.

The chain combines TRBV11-2 with TRBJ2-5; TRBD2 matches at 9 bases. The V and J ends lost 1 base and 4 bases, in that order; junction bases with no gene match: 7. This CDR3 has 16 residues. Germline CDR1 SGHAT, CDR2 FQNNGV. CDR3 sequence: CASSLVAAGGLETQYF. In nucleotides, the CDR3 is TGTGCCAGCAGCTTAGTAGCCGCGGGGGGGCTAGAGACCCAGTACTTC. Drawing the rest from reference TRBV11-2 and TRBJ2-5, the complete variable domain is EAGVAQSPRYKIIEKRQSVAFWCNPISGHATLYWYQQILGQGPKLLIQFQNNGVVDDSQLPKDRFSAERLKGVDSTLKIQPAKLEDSAVYLCASSLVAAGGLETQYFGPGTRLLVL.

With regard to this clone: Other DNA sequences within the sample encode an identical CDR3. The chain combines TRBV9 with TRBJ2-7; 9 bases map to TRBD2. Germline V gives CDR1 SGDLS, CDR2 YYNGEE. The CDR3 loop spans 15 amino acids. Unmatched junction bases numbered 6, after V lost 0 bases and J lost 5 bases. The CDR3 protein is CASSVVASGTHEQYF. The CDR3 DNA is TGTGCCAGCAGCGTAGTTGCTAGCGGGACCCACGAGCAGTACTTC.

The chain recombines TRBV5-1 with TRBJ2-3; D tentatively fits TRBD1 or TRBD2 (7 bases each). The CDR3 totals 16 residues. V dropped 4 bases and J dropped 7 bases, with 22 bases sitting between them. The germline V gene encodes CDR1 SGHRS and CDR2 YFSETQ. This chain's CDR3 is CASSPWGGQMIYTQYF. CDR3 nucleotide sequence: TGCGCCAGCAGCCCATGGGGGGGACAGATGATATATACGCAGTATTTT.

The chain joins TRBV27 to TRBJ2-7; possible D gene TRBD1, 5 bases. This CDR3 is built from 15 residues. With 4 bases removed from V and 1 base from J, the gap between germline ends came to 14 bases. Germline V CDR1 and CDR2: MNHEY, SMNVEV (reference sequence). The CDR3 reads CASSSRALGSYEQYF. DNA of the CDR3: TGTGCCAGCAGTTCCAGGGCCCTGGGGTCCTACGAGCAGTACTTC.